Given below is one T cell receptor (beta chain) in context. This record belongs to a study of blood T cell repertoires in COVID-19. The wider study: Researchers got acute and convalescent COVID-19 samples from the United States, Italy and Spain. Sources were T cells, B-cell-depleted T cells, or PBMCs; the material itself was cDNA or gDNA.

In the authors' methods: Quantification of nucleated cells was approximated via reference gene primer amplification. This table comes from immunoSEQ multiplex PCR, and its TCRdb copy is limited to in-frame clones, with some not included. The V and J calls and clone size were taken over from that table, and D and trimming were inferred from the DNA. This table has 15,000 to 16,000 clones, 70% to 90% appearing once. The specimen sequenced was peripheral blood. This receptor was identified in a man aged 70 or older in a cohort sampled during active COVID-19.

This CDR3 is CATKKPGDRLGYGYTF. CDR3 in DNA: TGTGCCACCAAAAAACCGGGGGACCGGCTCGGCTATGGCTACACCTTC. The chain couples TRBV5-4 to TRBJ1-2, with D tentatively TRBD1 (5 bases). Trimming took 9 bases from V and 4 from J, leaving 25 bases between them. This CDR3 has 16 residues. Germline loops: CDR1 SGHNT, CDR2 YYREEE (reference sequence).